This TCR beta chain derives from a study of T cell responses to AZD1222 COVID-19 vaccine. Measured with immunoSEQ multiplex PCR; TCRdb has only the in-frame clones, and not every one. The repertoire has 120,000 or so clones, roughly 84% of them found once; the top ten carry around 9.4%. This receptor was taken from an adult in good health. This specimen consisted of peripheral blood, obtained on day 0 of AZD1222 vaccination.

DNA of the CDR3: TGTGCCAGCAGCTTGGCCCTGAAGGCCCTCCACTTT. Protein sequence: CASSLALKALHF. The chain employs TRBV7-2 and TRBJ1-6; no firm D call. The germline V and J ends were trimmed by 3 bases and 14 bases, with 11 bases remaining between them. CDR1 is SGHTA and CDR2 is FQGNSA in the germline V gene. CDR3 size: 12 residues.